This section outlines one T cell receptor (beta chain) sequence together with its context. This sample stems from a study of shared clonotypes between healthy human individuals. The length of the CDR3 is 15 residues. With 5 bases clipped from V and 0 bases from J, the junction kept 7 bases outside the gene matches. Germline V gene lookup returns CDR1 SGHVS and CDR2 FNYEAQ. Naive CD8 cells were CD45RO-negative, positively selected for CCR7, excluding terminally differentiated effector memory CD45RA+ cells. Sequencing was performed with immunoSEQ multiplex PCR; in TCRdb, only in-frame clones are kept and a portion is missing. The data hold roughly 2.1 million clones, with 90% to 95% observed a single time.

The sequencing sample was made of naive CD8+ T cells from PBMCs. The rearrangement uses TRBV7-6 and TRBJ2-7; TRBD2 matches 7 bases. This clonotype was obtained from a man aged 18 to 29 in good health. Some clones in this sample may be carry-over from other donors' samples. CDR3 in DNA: TGTGCCAGCAGCACGACCCTAGCGGCCTCCTACGAGCAGTACTTC. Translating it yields CASSTTLAASYEQYF.